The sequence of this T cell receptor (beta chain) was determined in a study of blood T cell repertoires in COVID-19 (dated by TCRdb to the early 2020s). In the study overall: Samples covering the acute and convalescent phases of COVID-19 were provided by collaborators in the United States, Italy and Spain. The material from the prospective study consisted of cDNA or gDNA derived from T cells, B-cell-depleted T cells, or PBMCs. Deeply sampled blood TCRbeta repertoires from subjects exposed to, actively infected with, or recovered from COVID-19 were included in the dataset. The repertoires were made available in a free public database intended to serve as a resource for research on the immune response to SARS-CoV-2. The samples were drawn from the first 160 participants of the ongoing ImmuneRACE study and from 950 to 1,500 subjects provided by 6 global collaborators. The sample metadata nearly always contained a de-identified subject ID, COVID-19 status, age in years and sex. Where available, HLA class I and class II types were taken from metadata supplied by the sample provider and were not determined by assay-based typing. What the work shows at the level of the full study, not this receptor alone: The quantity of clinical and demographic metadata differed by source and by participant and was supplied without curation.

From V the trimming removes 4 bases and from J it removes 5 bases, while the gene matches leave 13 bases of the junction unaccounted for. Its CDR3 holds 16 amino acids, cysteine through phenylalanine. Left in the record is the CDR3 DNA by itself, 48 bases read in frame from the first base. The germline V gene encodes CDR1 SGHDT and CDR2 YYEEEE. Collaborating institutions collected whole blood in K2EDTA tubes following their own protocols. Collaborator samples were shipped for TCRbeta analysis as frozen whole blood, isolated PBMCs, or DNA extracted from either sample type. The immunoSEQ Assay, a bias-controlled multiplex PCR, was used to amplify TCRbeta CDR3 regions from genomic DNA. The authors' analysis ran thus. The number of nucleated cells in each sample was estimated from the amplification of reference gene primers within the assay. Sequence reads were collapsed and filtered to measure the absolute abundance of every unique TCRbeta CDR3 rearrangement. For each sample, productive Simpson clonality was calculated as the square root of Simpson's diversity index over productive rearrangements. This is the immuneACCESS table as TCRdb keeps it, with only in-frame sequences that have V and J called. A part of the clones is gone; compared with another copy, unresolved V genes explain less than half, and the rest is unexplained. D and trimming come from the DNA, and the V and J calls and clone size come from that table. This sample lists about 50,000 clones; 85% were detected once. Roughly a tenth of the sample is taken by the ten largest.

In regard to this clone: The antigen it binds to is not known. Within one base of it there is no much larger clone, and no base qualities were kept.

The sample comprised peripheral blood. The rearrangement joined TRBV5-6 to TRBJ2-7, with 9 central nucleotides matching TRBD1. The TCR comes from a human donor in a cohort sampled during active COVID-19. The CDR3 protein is CASSPLTGGAFDEQYF. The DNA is TGTGCCAGCAGCCCACTGACAGGGGGTGCTTTCGACGAGCAGTACTTC.